Listed below are T cell receptor beta chains from one sample, sequenced in a study of radiation and T cells in renal cell carcinoma. The method was immunoSEQ multiplex PCR; TCRdb's version includes in-frame clones alone and lacks a portion of them. The profile shows around 120,000 clones, roughly 77% of them singletons. The specimen comprised blood, sampled from a patient whose treatment included radiotherapy and nephrectomy. These receptors were obtained from a woman aged 55-75 years with renal cell carcinoma. Both conserved end residues are part of each CDR3. A D gene is named only where the DNA matches it firmly. The listing skips clone size in some rows; elsewhere it reads once, few, many or a size class.

size	V	D	J	CDR3	DNA
.	TRBV6-5	.	TRBJ1-5	CASVPRPGVQPQHF	TGTGCCAGCGTTCCGCGCCCAGGGGTTCAGCCCCAGCATTTT
.	TRBV19	.	TRBJ1-4	CASSTLQGINEKLFF	TGTGCCAGTAGTACTTTACAGGGCATTAATGAAAAACTGTTTTTT
.	TRBV6-1	.	TRBJ2-7	CASSRAPDSTYEQYF	TGTGCCAGCAGTCGAGCGCCGGACAGCACCTACGAGCAGTACTTC
once	TRBV27	TRBD2	TRBJ2-1	CASRIAGGPSEQFF	TGTGCCAGCAGGATAGCGGGAGGGCCGTCTGAGCAGTTCTTC
.	TRBV6-1	.	TRBJ1-1	CASSGFRQANTEAFF	TGTGCCAGCAGTGGTTTCAGACAGGCGAACACTGAAGCTTTCTTT
.	TRBV11-2	.	TRBJ1-1	CASSLGDTAIGEAFF	TGTGCCAGCAGCTTAGGGGACACCGCCATAGGTGAAGCTTTCTTT
.	TRBV7-9	.	TRBJ2-1	CASSLIGNEQFF	TGTGCCAGCAGCTTAATAGGGAATGAGCAGTTCTTC
.	TRBV27	.	TRBJ2-5	CASSSGEETQYF	TGTGCCAGCAGTTCCGGGGAAGAGACCCAGTACTTC
.	TRBV11-2	.	TRBJ2-7	CASSFGGIREQYF	TGTGCCAGCAGCTTTGGCGGGATACGCGAGCAGTACTTC
.	TRBV6-5	.	TRBJ2-1	CASSYSRGSSYNEQFF	TGTGCCAGCAGTTACTCGAGGGGAAGCTCCTACAATGAGCAGTTCTTC
.	TRBV6-6	TRBD1	TRBJ1-5	CASSQPGQGNQPQHF	TGTGCCAGCAGTCAGCCGGGACAGGGGAATCAGCCCCAGCATTTT
.	TRBV18	.	TRBJ1-1	CASSRQPGHDTEAFF	TGTGCCAGCTCACGGCAACCGGGCCATGACACTGAAGCTTTCTTT
.	TRBV6-6	TRBD1	TRBJ2-1	CASSRDSDNEQFF	TGTGCCAGCAGTCGGGACAGCGACAATGAGCAGTTCTTC
few	TRBV19	.	TRBJ1-5	CASSPSVGFRQPQHF	TGTGCCAGTAGCCCGTCGGTGGGTTTTCGACAGCCCCAGCATTTT
.	TRBV7-6	.	TRBJ1-3	CASSFPGPSSGNTIYF	TGTGCCAGCAGCTTCCCGGGCCCTTCTTCCGGAAACACCATATATTTT
.	TRBV10-1	TRBD2	TRBJ2-1	CASSELEAGGPHEQFF	TGCGCCAGCAGTGAACTGGAAGCGGGAGGGCCCCATGAGCAGTTCTTC
.	TRBV10-1	.	TRBJ2-1	CASSESSSNEQFF	TGCGCCAGCAGTGAGTCATCAAGCAATGAGCAGTTCTTC
.	TRBV5-5	.	TRBJ1-5	CASSPGQDLGPQHF	TGTGCCAGCAGCCCAGGCCAGGACTTGGGGCCCCAGCATTTT
.	TRBV11-2	.	TRBJ2-5	CASSRGQSQETQYF	TGTGCCAGCAGTCGTGGACAGTCCCAAGAGACCCAGTACTTC
.	TRBV5-1	.	TRBJ1-1	CASSFRPQGDTEAFF	TGCGCCAGCAGCTTCAGGCCCCAGGGCGACACTGAAGCTTTCTTT
.	TRBV25-1	.	TRBJ2-5	CASSGQNQETQYF	TGTGCCAGTTCAGGACAGAACCAAGAGACCCAGTACTTC
.	TRBV18	.	TRBJ2-1	CASSQDARNEQFF	TGTGCCAGCTCACAAGACGCCCGCAATGAGCAGTTCTTC
few	TRBV30	.	TRBJ1-2	CAWQSGGLDGYTF	TGTGCCTGGCAGTCGGGGGGGCTTGATGGCTACACCTTC
.	TRBV5-1	.	TRBJ2-5	CASSWRVGPETQYF	TGCGCCAGCAGCTGGAGGGTGGGGCCAGAGACCCAGTACTTC
.	TRBV30	.	TRBJ1-3	CAWSVGGSGNTIYF	TGTGCCTGGAGTGTTGGGGGATCAGGAAACACCATATATTTT
.	TRBV19	TRBD2	TRBJ2-3	CASSPSSGGTDTQYF	TGTGCCAGTAGTCCATCTAGCGGGGGCACAGATACGCAGTATTTT
.	TRBV2	.	TRBJ1-2	CASSEALFLGGHGYTF	TGTGCCAGCAGTGAAGCGCTATTCTTGGGAGGGCACGGCTACACCTTC
.	TRBV27	TRBD2	TRBJ2-2	CASDSGRGTGELFF	TGTGCCAGCGATAGCGGGAGAGGGACCGGGGAGCTGTTTTTT
.	TRBV7-3	.	TRBJ2-2	CASSRDTGELFF	TGTGCCAGCAGCCGAGACACCGGGGAGCTGTTTTTT
.	TRBV5-1	.	TRBJ2-2	CASMPGHDNTGELFF	TGCGCCAGCATGCCGGGACACGATAACACCGGGGAGCTGTTTTTT
.	TRBV28	TRBD1	TRBJ1-2	CASRGDSYGYTF	TGTGCCAGCAGGGGGGACAGTTATGGCTACACCTTC
.	TRBV7-3	TRBD1	TRBJ2-6	CASSSGQALPGANVLTF	TGTGCCAGCAGCTCGGGACAGGCGCTACCCGGGGCCAACGTCCTGACTTTC
.	TRBV18	TRBD1	TRBJ2-7	CASSPPTGTGDYEQYF	TGTGCCAGCTCACCCCCAACCGGGACAGGGGACTACGAGCAGTACTTC